Presented here are 9 T cell receptor beta chains from one specimen sequenced in a study of blood T cell repertoires in COVID-19. Sequencing was performed with immunoSEQ multiplex PCR; in TCRdb, only in-frame clones are kept and a portion is missing. This table has tens of thousands of clones, 90% to 95% appearing once. The specimen was peripheral blood. These TCRs come from a man between 35 and 55 years old with COVID-19, enrolled during active disease.

The chain carries TRBV2 and TRBJ2-7; TRBD2 aligns across 13 bases. J gave up 4 bases and V 7 bases, and 4 bases lay outside the gene matches. This CDR3 has 14 amino acids. Germline V gene lookup returns CDR1 SNHLY and CDR2 FYNNEI. CDR3: CASIGTSGAYEQYF. The CDR3 nucleotides read TGTGCCAGCATCGGGACTAGCGGGGCGTACGAGCAGTACTTC.

J is TRBJ1-2 and V is TRBV11-2; the D gene is possibly TRBD1 (5 bases). Trimming removed 1 base at V and 6 bases at J, with 12 bases between. This CDR3 has 14 residues. The germline gives CDR1 SGHAT, CDR2 FQNNGV. CDR3 loop: CASSLGGLSDGYTF. In DNA form, the CDR3 reads TGTGCCAGCAGCTTAGGGGGCCTGTCGGATGGCTACACCTTC.

J is TRBJ1-2 and V is TRBV29-1; no definite D call. There are 12 residues in the CDR3. In germline, CDR1 is SQVTM, CDR2 ANQGSEA. V was clipped by 5 bases and J by 4 bases, with 11 bases between them. CDR3 amino acids: CSVSDLSYGYTF. CDR3 DNA sequence: TGCAGCGTTTCGGACTTGTCCTATGGCTACACCTTC.

The J gene is TRBJ2-7, the V gene TRBV30, with 9 bases matching TRBD2. V gave up 3 bases and J gave up 6 bases; unmatched junction bases: 9. The germline V gene has CDR1 GTSNPN and CDR2 SVGIG (reference sequence). This CDR3 has 14 residues. CDR3 coding DNA: TGTGCCTGGAGGGGGCCTAGCGGGGCAATCGAGCAGTACTTC. Amino acid sequence: CAWRGPSGAIEQYF. The full variable domain, completed using reference TRBV30 and TRBJ2-7, is SQTIHQWPATLVQPVGSPLSLECTVEGTSNPNLYWYRQAAGRGLQLLFYSVGIGQISSEVPQNLSASRPQDRQFILSSKKLLLSDSGFYLCAWRGPSGAIEQYFGPGTRLTVT.

This rearrangement joins TRBV7-7 to TRBJ1-1; 10 bases agree with TRBD1. The V and J ends lost 5 bases and 6 bases, in that order; junction bases with no gene match: 3. In germline, CDR1 is SSHAT, CDR2 FNYEAQ (reference sequence). The CDR3 length is 13 residues. Here the CDR3 reads CASSPGTGAEAFF. CDR3 sequence (DNA): TGTGCCAGCAGCCCTGGGACAGGGGCTGAAGCTTTCTTT.

This chain uses TRBV9 with TRBJ1-6; possibly TRBD1 for D (5 bases). The ends were cut back, 0 bases at V and 7 bases at J, with 14 bases in the middle. The CDR3 is 16 amino acids. CDR1 and CDR2 from the germline V gene are SGDLS and YYNGEE. The CDR3 here is CASSVGDSRGNSPLHF. CDR3 coding DNA: TGTGCCAGCAGCGTAGGGGACTCCAGAGGGAATTCACCCCTCCACTTT. The full variable domain, rest sourced from reference TRBV9 and TRBJ1-6, is DSGVTQTPKHLITATGQRVTLRCSPRSGDLSVYWYQQSLDQGLQFLIQYYNGEERAKGNILERFSAQQFPDLHSELNLSSLELGDSALYFCASSVGDSRGNSPLHFGNGTRLTVT.

The V gene is TRBV7-9, the J gene TRBJ2-2; 8 bases match TRBD1. Trimming removed 5 bases from V and 5 bases from J; junction bases left unmatched: 13. The CDR3 has 17 amino acids. CDR1 and CDR2 (germline): SEHNR, FQNEAQ (reference sequence). The CDR3 bases are TGTGCCAGCAGCGAGACCCGGGACAGGCCTACTACCGGGGAGCTGTTTTTT. It is translated as CASSETRDRPTTGELFF.

This sequence joins TRBV7-9 and TRBJ1-2; D may be TRBD1 (5 bases). The CDR3 loop spans 13 amino acids. CDR1 is SEHNR and CDR2 is FQNEAQ in the germline V gene (reference sequence). The V end lost 3 bases, the J end lost 2 bases, and 7 bases lay between the germline ends. The CDR3 here is CASSLTENYGYTF. CDR3 nucleotide sequence: TGTGCCAGCAGCTTGACAGAAAACTATGGCTACACCTTC.

The chain has TRBV6-5 and TRBJ2-2; 8 bases map to TRBD1. From germline, CDR1 is MNHEY and CDR2 SVGAGI. V trimming: 4 bases; J trimming: 4 bases; junction bases outside the gene matches: 5. There are 15 residues in the CDR3. DNA of the CDR3: TGTGCCAGCAGTTTACAGGGGGTGGTCACCGGGGAGCTGTTTTTT. Protein sequence: CASSLQGVVTGELFF.